The TCR beta chain under discussion was sequenced for a study of cytomegalovirus exposure and HLA in healthy donors. Study results and limitations: In terms of immune exposure information, only CMV serostatus was available. It emerged from a later analysis that several of the most significant clusters appeared to be linked to common viral pathogens.

PCR primers comprised 60 Vbeta and 13 Jbeta primers. In the study's own analysis: Later, tens of millions of unique TCR beta chains were counted in an analysis, and approximately 10 million of them were shared. TCRdb's table, derived via immunoSEQ multiplex PCR, lists solely in-frame clones and lacks some. V and J calls and clone size are given by that table; D and trimming were obtained from the DNA. The data contain approximately 89,000 clones, 65% to 80% of them singletons. V lost 6 bases, J lost 5 bases, and 7 bases lay in between. Germline V gene data show CDR1 as SNHLY and CDR2 as FYNNEI. CDR3 length: 12 residues. This clone was seen just once. Antigen: not known.

The chain has TRBV2 and TRBJ2-2; D not certain. The clonotype originates from a young man in good health and CMV-seropositive. The sequenced sample consisted of PBMCs. The DNA for the CDR3 is TGTGCCAGCAGCGGAGCGACCGGGGAGCTGTTTTTT. Encoded protein: CASSGATGELFF.